Given below is one T cell receptor (beta chain) in context. This sample was taken from a study of blood T cell repertoires in COVID-19. Living in about two dozen US areas, the participants were between 18 and 89 years of age. Before being deemed recovered, Cohort 3 donors had two negative PCRs, clearance, or symptom resolution. Profiling relied on immunoSEQ multiplex PCR, and the TCRdb table lists in-frame clones only, not all of them. Among some 530,000 clones listed, about nine tenths were seen once. This CDR3 is built from 16 residues. V gave up 5 bases and J gave up 5 bases; unmatched junction bases: 8. Germline V CDR1 and CDR2: SGHAT, FQNNGV.

The rearrangement uses TRBV11-2 and TRBJ2-5; 13 nucleotides line up with TRBD2. The sequencing input was PBMCs or T cells enriched from blood (not recorded which). The clonotype comes from a woman between 55 and 75 years old who had recovered from COVID-19. CDR3 sequence: CASSPLLAGGRETQYF. Here the CDR3 DNA reads TGTGCCAGCAGCCCCTTACTAGCGGGGGGGCGGGAGACCCAGTACTTC.